The 20 T cell receptor beta chains reported below all come from one sample, sequenced in a study of T cell responses to AZD1222 COVID-19 vaccine. Measured with immunoSEQ multiplex PCR; TCRdb has only the in-frame clones, and not every one. The sample has just under 150,000 clones, about 82% seen once. Sequencing used peripheral blood, obtained 28 days after the second AZD1222 dose. The receptors were gathered from an adult who received the AZD1222 COVID-19 vaccine.

The chain combines TRBV20-1 with TRBJ2-7; no firm D call. V shed 6 bases and J shed 3 bases, with 9 bases lying between them. The germline CDR1 and CDR2 sequences are DFQATT and SNEGSKA (reference sequence). CDR3 length: 11 residues. DNA for the CDR3: TGCAGTGCCTTCGAAGGCTACGAGCAGTACTTC. Translation gives CSAFEGYEQYF.

The chain carries TRBV12-5 and TRBJ1-2; 7 bases line up with TRBD1. J gave up 5 bases and V 2 bases, and 11 bases lay outside the gene matches. Germline CDR1 and CDR2: LGHNT and FRNRAP. The CDR3 length is 16 residues. CDR3 in amino acids: CASGLPSLTGMYGYTF. CDR3 DNA: TGTGCTAGTGGTTTGCCCTCGCTGACAGGGATGTATGGCTACACCTTC.

The V gene is TRBV7-8, the J gene TRBJ2-1; D possibly corresponds to TRBD2 (5 bases). The CDR3 sequence is 16 residues long. With 5 bases removed from V and 3 bases from J, the gap between germline ends came to 17 bases. Germline assignment: CDR1 SGHVS and CDR2 FQNEAQ. CDR3 DNA: TGTGCCAGCAGCCCCGGTGTGTCGGGGAACTACAATGAGCAGTTCTTC. It specifies CASSPGVSGNYNEQFF.

This rearrangement joins TRBV3-1 (or the pseudogene TRBV3-2) to TRBJ1-3; D is undetermined. Trimming left V 0 bases short and J 8 bases short, with 5 bases between. The CDR3 runs to 12 residues. Germline V CDR1 and CDR2: LGHDT, YNNKEL (reference sequence). CDR3 region: CASSQDRDTIYF. The CDR3 region has the DNA TGTGCCAGCAGCCAAGACAGAGACACCATATATTTT.

This clone has a count of ten or more. The CDR3 region is CATPVRDKAFF. The CDR3 DNA sequence: TGTGCCACCCCCGTGAGGGATAAAGCTTTCTTT. The gene calls are TRBV24-1 and TRBJ1-1, with D hard to call. Germline V gene lookup returns CDR1 KGHDR and CDR2 SFDVKD. Trimming removed 9 bases from V and 9 bases from J, with 13 bases in between. The CDR3 spans 11 residues.

The V and J genes are TRBV30 and TRBJ2-2; no clear D gene. CDR1 is GTSNPN, CDR2 SVGIG, per germline (reference sequence). CDR3 length: 16 residues. Trimming left V 0 bases short and J 2 bases short, with 13 bases between. The CDR3 loop reads CAWSVQAFLNTGELFF. In nucleotides, the CDR3 is TGTGCCTGGAGTGTCCAGGCCTTTTTAAACACCGGGGAGCTGTTTTTT. Supplemented by reference TRBV30 and TRBJ2-2, the full variable domain reads SQTIHQWPATLVQPVGSPLSLECTVEGTSNPNLYWYRQAAGRGLQLLFYSVGIGQISSEVPQNLSASRPQDRQFILSSKKLLLSDSGFYLCAWSVQAFLNTGELFFGEGSRLTVL.

The chain carries TRBV24-1 and TRBJ2-3; D is undetermined. V was pared by 1 base and J by 0 bases, with 7 bases between. Germline values: CDR1 KGHDR, CDR2 SFDVKD. This CDR3 spans 15 amino acids. In DNA form, the CDR3 reads TGTGCCACCAGTGATTTTACAGCTAGCACAGATACGCAGTATTTT. It encodes CATSDFTASTDTQYF.

This chain links TRBV27 with TRBJ1-1, with 8 nucleotides matching TRBD1. Germline V lookup: CDR1 MNHEY, CDR2 SMNVEV (reference sequence). The CDR3 is 13 amino acids. Germline trimming cut 4 bases from V and 11 bases from J; bases unmatched to any gene: 9. The CDR3 spells CASSSFQGATAFF. In DNA, the CDR3 is TGTGCCAGCAGTTCCTTTCAGGGGGCTACGGCTTTCTTT.

The CDR3 bases are TGTGCCAGCAGCTTAGGACTGGACCCAGGCCGCCTCTACGAGCAGTACTTC. It specifies CASSLGLDPGRLYEQYF. This chain uses TRBV13 with TRBJ2-7; D is ambiguous. This CDR3 comprises 17 residues. The V gene's germline CDR1 is PRHDT and CDR2 FYEKMQ (reference sequence). With 0 bases removed from V and 3 bases from J, the gap between germline ends came to 18 bases.

This chain links TRBV19 with TRBJ1-1, with TRBD1 matching over 7 bases. CDR1 LNHDA and CDR2 SQIVND come from the germline V gene (reference sequence). The junction had 2 bases not matched to a gene; V was cut back by 4 bases and J by 0 bases. This CDR3 comprises 14 residues. The CDR3: CASSTDRMNTEAFF. The CDR3 DNA reads as TGTGCCAGTAGTACGGACAGGATGAACACTGAAGCTTTCTTT. Using reference TRBV19 and TRBJ1-1 for the parts outside the CDR3, the full variable domain is DGGITQSPKYLFRKEGQNVTLSCEQNLNHDAMYWYRQDPGQGLRLIYYSQIVNDFQKGDIAEGYSVSREKKESFPLTVTSAQKNPTAFYLCASSTDRMNTEAFFGQGTRLTVV.

V gene TRBV19 combines with J gene TRBJ2-3; D could derive from TRBD1 or TRBD2 (5 bases each). Trimming took 3 bases from V and 8 from J, leaving 15 bases between them. The CDR3 contains 14 residues. From germline, CDR1 is LNHDA and CDR2 SQIVND (reference sequence). As DNA, the CDR3 is TGTGCCAGTAGTATTTTGGGGGTTACGGCTACGCAGTATTTT. Encoded protein: CASSILGVTATQYF.

The rearrangement joins TRBV30 to TRBJ1-4; no definite D call. V was cut by 2 bases and J by 8 bases, with 6 bases left in between. CDR1 is GTSNPN and CDR2 is SVGIG in the germline V gene (reference sequence). CDR3 length: 11 residues. Here the CDR3 reads CAWSMGEKLFF. In nucleotides, the CDR3 is TGTGCCTGGAGTATGGGCGAAAAACTGTTTTTT.

The J gene is TRBJ1-1, the V gene TRBV28; possibly TRBD1 for D (6 bases). V shed 1 base and J shed 5 bases, with 14 bases lying between them. CDR3 size: 15 residues. Germline V gene sequence: CDR1 MDHEN, CDR2 SYDVKM. CDR3 bases: TGTGCCAGCAGTTTATCACGGGGGCGGATTACTGAAGCTTTCTTT. Protein: CASSLSRGRITEAFF.

The chain links TRBV6-5 to TRBJ2-7; TRBD2 matches at 9 bases. Germline assignment: CDR1 MNHEY and CDR2 SVGAGI. This CDR3 is built from 14 residues. The junction had 10 bases not matched to a gene; V was cut back by 6 bases and J by 7 bases. The CDR3 here is CASRGASGVREQYF. The CDR3 DNA reads TGTGCCAGCAGAGGGGCTAGCGGGGTCAGGGAGCAGTACTTC.

The V call is TRBV10-3, the J call TRBJ2-5; TRBD1 matches at 10 bases. Per germline, CDR1 ENHRY and CDR2 SYGVKD. This CDR3 spans 14 amino acids. Losses at the gene ends were 10 bases for V and 3 bases for J; bases not matched to a gene: 8. The CDR3 loop reads CATLTGTGEETQYF. The CDR3 region has the DNA TGTGCCACCCTAACCGGGACAGGGGAAGAGACCCAGTACTTC.

The chain recombines TRBV12-3 or TRBV12-4 with TRBJ2-1, with D tentatively TRBD2 (5 bases). The germline V and J ends were trimmed by 6 bases and 9 bases, with 12 bases remaining between them. The CDR3 is 12 amino acids. The CDR3 nucleotides are TGTGCCAGCAGGGCTGGACTGATTGAGCAGTTCTTC. Translation gives CASRAGLIEQFF.

J is TRBJ2-7 and V is TRBV10-1; no clear D. V lost 3 bases and J 6 bases, leaving 12 bases between the germline ends. Germline lookup yields CDR1 WNHNN and CDR2 SYGVQD (reference sequence). This CDR3 is 13 amino acids long. The DNA for the CDR3 is TGCGCCAGCAGTGATGGTAGGAGTCGCGAGCAGTACTTC. Translation: CASSDGRSREQYF.

The rearrangement joins TRBV28 to TRBJ1-1; no firm D call. There are 12 residues in the CDR3. CDR1 is MDHEN, CDR2 SYDVKM, per germline. The V and J ends lost 6 bases and 6 bases respectively, with 11 bases between them. The CDR3 DNA is TGTGCCAGCAGACCCTTTGACGCTGAAGCTTTCTTT. Protein sequence: CASRPFDAEAFF.

The chain combines TRBV6-2 or TRBV6-3 with TRBJ2-3, with TRBD1 identical over 9 bases. The CDR3 runs to 15 residues. Germline V gene data show CDR1 as MNHEY and CDR2 as SVGEGT. The trim removed 5 bases at V and 0 bases at J, leaving 3 bases unmatched. CDR3 loop: CASSQDRGSTDTQYF. CDR3 sequence (DNA): TGTGCCAGCAGTCAAGACAGGGGGAGCACAGATACGCAGTATTTT.

The chain has TRBV2 and TRBJ1-1; no definite D call. V was pared by 8 bases and J by 6 bases, with 16 bases between. Germline lookup yields CDR1 SNHLY and CDR2 FYNNEI. CDR3 size: 13 residues. The CDR3 is CASGNTRGAEAFF. The CDR3 bases are TGTGCCAGCGGGAACACACGGGGAGCTGAAGCTTTCTTT.